This T cell receptor beta chain derives from a study of identical twins. In its sample, this clonotype was seen a few times. TCRdb independently ran MiXCR on the 5' RACE reads; one entry per CDR3 protein. Of around 240,000 distinct CDR3 sequences listed, roughly a tenth were seen once; the top ten hold 9% to 10%. The CDR3 sequence is 11 residues long. CDR1 is MNHEY, CDR2 SMNVEV, per germline (reference sequence). V dropped 8 bases and J dropped 6 bases, with 10 bases sitting between them. The source material was memory T cells sorted from blood. This chain connects TRBV27 to TRBJ1-1; D is possibly TRBD1 (6 bases). The sequence derives from a man aged 50 or older in good health. CDR3 region: CASGGRAEAFF. DNA for the CDR3: TGTGCCAGCGGGGGCAGGGCTGAAGCTTTCTTT.